The rows below give T cell receptor beta chains drawn from one sample of a study of identifying expanded T cells in peripheral blood. The method was immunoSEQ multiplex PCR; TCRdb's version includes in-frame clones alone and lacks a portion of them. The sample holds about 85,000 clones, around 90% seen once. The sequenced sample was blood. The receptor source for this set is a person aged 18 to 69 in good health. CDR3s include the opening cysteine and the closing phenylalanine or tryptophan. Fields, in order: clone size, V gene, CDR3 length, CDR3 protein. Clone size is shown for a subset of rows, as once, few, many or a class of expanded clone.

clone size: NA; V gene: TRBV5-1; CDR3 length: 16; CDR3 protein: CASSLAGTGANTEAFF
clone size: NA; V gene: TRBV9; CDR3 length: 16; CDR3 protein: CASSAPMDRDPDTQYF
clone size: NA; V gene: TRBV18; CDR3 length: 14; CDR3 protein: CASSLIQGAETQYF
clone size: once; V gene: TRBV5-1; CDR3 length: 14; CDR3 protein: CASSLQVNQETQYF
clone size: few; V gene: TRBV4-1; CDR3 length: 18; CDR3 protein: CASSQEPTGLAGTDTQYF
clone size: NA; V gene: TRBV27; CDR3 length: 15; CDR3 protein: CASSLAGGAYNEQFF
clone size: few; V gene: TRBV10-3; CDR3 length: 15; CDR3 protein: CAISEGTDLSYEQYF
clone size: NA; V gene: TRBV4-2; CDR3 length: 16; CDR3 protein: CASSQGFGQGDLGLHF
clone size: once; V gene: TRBV21-1; CDR3 length: 17; CDR3 protein: CASSKGEGLAPPDTQYF
clone size: NA; V gene: TRBV2; CDR3 length: 12; CDR3 protein: CASSSQQNIQYF
clone size: NA; V gene: TRBV6-4; CDR3 length: 12; CDR3 protein: CASPESKGEQYF
clone size: once; V gene: TRBV28; CDR3 length: 16; CDR3 protein: CASSVRASRSGEKLFF
clone size: NA; V gene: TRBV2; CDR3 length: 12; CDR3 protein: CASELIQETQYF
clone size: NA; V gene: TRBV29-1; CDR3 length: 13; CDR3 protein: CSVRTGTANEQYF
clone size: NA; V gene: TRBV11-2; CDR3 length: 14; CDR3 protein: CASSLQGSWEKLFF
clone size: NA; V gene: TRBV4-3; CDR3 length: 14; CDR3 protein: CASSQEFGSDTQYF